The 8 T cell receptor beta chains in this list originate from one sample, sequenced in a study of T-cell reconstitution after alpha-beta-depleted transplantation in children. It was with unique molecular identifiers that the TCRbeta library was prepared. One entry per CDR3 protein results from TCRdb running MiXCR on the PCR reads. This sample has approximately 50,000 distinct CDR3 sequences, with roughly 50% found just once. The material sequenced was peripheral blood, taken before TCRalphabeta/CD19-depleted stem cell transplant. The receptors were sampled from a boy under three years old with SCID, due to receive a stem cell transplant.

This clonotype was counted only a few times. The genes are TRBV12-3 or TRBV12-4 and TRBJ2-7; tentatively, D is TRBD1 (5 bases). The germline V and J ends were trimmed by 5 bases and 4 bases, with 9 bases remaining between them. The CDR3 has 12 amino acids. The CDR3 nucleotides are TGTGCCAGCAGTGCAGGGTTTTACGAGCAGTACTTC. Translating it yields CASSAGFYEQYF.

Only a few counts were recorded for this clonotype. V gene TRBV13 combines with J gene TRBJ2-1; D may be TRBD1 or TRBD2 (5 bases each). The V and J ends lost 6 bases and 4 bases respectively, with 16 bases between them. CDR1 is PRHDT, CDR2 FYEKMQ, per germline (reference sequence). The CDR3 sequence is 15 residues long. The CDR3 DNA reads TGTGCCAGCAGACTTCTCGGGACGGCTTACAATGAGCAGTTCTTC. Protein sequence: CASRLLGTAYNEQFF. Supplemented by reference TRBV13 and TRBJ2-1, the full variable domain reads AAGVIQSPRHLIKEKRETATLKCYPIPRHDTVYWYQQGPGQDPQFLISFYEKMQSDKGSIPDRFSAQQFSDYHSELNMSSLELGDSALYFCASRLLGTAYNEQFFGPGTRLTVL.

This clonotype has only a few counts. The chain employs TRBV5-6 and TRBJ2-7; TRBD2 aligns across 8 bases. This CDR3 is 14 amino acids long. With 4 bases clipped from V and 3 bases from J, the junction kept 6 bases outside the gene matches. CDR1 and CDR2 (germline): SGHDT, YYEEEE. This CDR3 reads CASSTGTRHYEQYF. Here the CDR3 DNA reads TGTGCCAGCAGCACCGGGACTAGACACTACGAGCAGTACTTC.

This chain connects TRBV4-1 to TRBJ1-4; TRBD1 might be the D (5 bases). The V end was cut by 1 base, the J end by 8 bases, with 11 bases between. CDR1 and CDR2 (germline): MGHRA, YSYEKL. CDR3 length equals 14 residues. CDR3 amino acids: CASSQAGSGEKLFF. In nucleotides, the CDR3 is TGCGCCAGCAGCCAAGCAGGGTCCGGCGAAAAACTGTTTTTT.

V gene TRBV4-3 combines with J gene TRBJ2-2, with 7 bases matching TRBD2. The germline CDR1 and CDR2 sequences are LGHNA and YSLEER. V lost 4 bases and J lost 2; bases outside the gene matches: 4. This CDR3 comprises 15 residues. DNA for the CDR3: TGCGCCAGCAGCCTCGGGACTACCAACACCGGGGAGCTGTTTTTT. It specifies CASSLGTTNTGELFF.

This clonotype came up a few times. V is TRBV7-9 and J is TRBJ2-7; 11 nucleotides align to TRBD1. The CDR3 consists of 16 residues. Germline V lookup: CDR1 SEHNR, CDR2 FQNEAQ (reference sequence). V shed 5 bases and J 0 bases; nucleotides not matched to a gene: 6. CDR3 sequence: CASSAAGTGGSYEQYF. The CDR3 DNA reads TGTGCCAGCAGCGCAGCTGGGACAGGGGGCTCCTACGAGCAGTACTTC. The entire variable domain, with the rest obtained from reference TRBV7-9 and TRBJ2-7, is as follows: DTGVSQNPRHKITKRGQNVTFRCDPISEHNRLYWYRQTLGQGPEFLTYFQNEAQLEKSRLLSDRFSAERPKGSFSTLEIQRTEQGDSAMYLCASSAAGTGGSYEQYFGPGTRLTVT.

The chain has TRBV12-3 or TRBV12-4 and TRBJ2-3; 7 bases line up with TRBD2. The CDR3 loop spans 17 amino acids. The V gene end was trimmed by 11 bases and the J gene end by 0 bases; junction bases not matched to a gene: 17. CDR3 sequence (DNA): TGTGCCCTCTGCCCCGGGGTCGGGGGGACTAGCACAGATACGCAGTATTTT. Amino acids: CALCPGVGGTSTDTQYF.

V usage is TRBV5-1 and J usage is TRBJ2-2, with TRBD1 matching 9 bases. Germline V lookup: CDR1 SGHRS, CDR2 YFSETQ. The CDR3 sequence is 16 residues long. The ends lost 5 bases at V and 1 base at J; junction bases unmatched: 6. The CDR3 DNA reads TGCGCCAGCAGTAATCCGGGACAGGGGAACACCGGGGAGCTGTTTTTT. This gives the protein CASSNPGQGNTGELFF.